What follows are 24 T cell receptor beta chains derived from one specimen sequenced in a study of cytomegalovirus exposure and HLA in healthy donors. PCR used 60 Vbeta primers and 13 Jbeta primers. Assay: immunoSEQ multiplex PCR; the TCRdb copy retains only in-frame clones and omits some. The sample includes roughly 120,000 clones, 75% to 85% of them seen just once. Material for sequencing was PBMCs. Source of these receptors: a man between 18 and 35 years old in good health and CMV-seronegative.

The chain combines TRBV18 with TRBJ1-2; D remains ambiguous. The CDR3 loop spans 12 amino acids. In germline, CDR1 is KGHSH, CDR2 LQKENI. The V end was cut by 4 bases, the J end by 4 bases, with 7 bases between. The CDR3 protein is CASSRAPYGYTF. CDR3 coding DNA: TGTGCCAGCTCACGAGCGCCCTATGGCTACACCTTC.

This clone showed up just a few times. The chain uses TRBV29-1 and TRBJ1-2; D ambiguous. Trimming removed 3 bases at V and 4 bases at J, with 15 bases between. The V gene's germline CDR1 is SQVTM and CDR2 ANQGSEA. The CDR3 spans 14 residues. The CDR3: CSVDLARSSYGYTF. The DNA for the CDR3 is TGCAGCGTTGATCTGGCCCGGAGTAGCTATGGCTACACCTTC.

V is TRBV5-1 and J is TRBJ2-4, with 7 bases aligning to TRBD2. Per germline, CDR1 SGHRS and CDR2 YFSETQ. There are 15 residues in the CDR3. V gave up 5 bases and J gave up 2 bases; unmatched junction bases: 7. Written as DNA, the CDR3 is TGCGCCAGCAGAACAAGCGGGACCCCCAAAAACATTCAGTACTTC. Amino acids: CASRTSGTPKNIQYF.

This clone was detected once. The rearrangement uses TRBV30 and TRBJ1-6; maybe TRBD1 (5 bases). The CDR3 is made up of 14 amino acids. V lost 1 base and J lost 9, with 13 bases in between. Germline loops: CDR1 GTSNPN, CDR2 SVGIG (reference sequence). CDR3 in amino acids: CAWSGDVGGSPLHF. As DNA, the CDR3 is TGTGCCTGGAGTGGGGACGTGGGGGGTTCACCCCTCCACTTT.

The CDR3 sequence is CASSLFVSGGETQYF. The DNA for the CDR3 is TGTGCCAGCAGCTTGTTCGTGTCGGGAGGTGAGACCCAGTACTTC. The chain uses TRBV5-6 and TRBJ2-5; 7 positions match TRBD2. The CDR3 extends over 15 amino acids. Germline V CDR1 and CDR2: SGHDT, YYEEEE. V was pared by 1 base and J by 5 bases, with 8 bases of the junction left unmatched. Together with reference TRBV5-6 and TRBJ2-5, the CDR3 gives the full variable domain: DAGVTQSPTHLIKTRGQQVTLRCSPKSGHDTVSWYQQALGQGPQFIFQYYEEEERQRGNFPDRFSGHQFPNYSSELNVNALLLGDSALYLCASSLFVSGGETQYFGPGTRLLVL.

The J gene is TRBJ2-2, the V gene TRBV15; possibly TRBD2 for D (5 bases). The CDR3 has 15 residues. Germline V lookup: CDR1 LNHNV, CDR2 YYDKDF (reference sequence). The V gene lost 1 base and the J gene lost 1 base, with 7 bases spanning the gap. In DNA, the CDR3 is TGTGCCACCAGCAGAGGGGAGATGAACACCGGGGAGCTGTTTTTT. This codes for CATSRGEMNTGELFF.

The chain employs TRBV25-1 and TRBJ2-1; the match to TRBD2 covers 7 bases. The germline V gene encodes CDR1 MGHDK and CDR2 SYGVNS. The junction had 5 bases not matched to a gene; V was cut back by 6 bases and J by 6 bases. The CDR3 extends over 13 amino acids. The CDR3 protein is CASRGGVSNEQFF. As DNA, the CDR3 is TGTGCCAGCAGGGGAGGGGTGAGCAATGAGCAGTTCTTC.

This chain joins TRBV7-2 and TRBJ2-7; TRBD1 matches 7 bases. CDR1 and CDR2 (germline): SGHTA, FQGNSA. The V and J ends lost 5 bases and 5 bases, in that order; junction bases with no gene match: 9. CDR3 length equals 14 residues. The CDR3 DNA sequence: TGTGCCAGCAGCCCAGTAGGGGGCCAGGACGAGCAGTACTTC. This gives the protein CASSPVGGQDEQYF.

The rearrangement links TRBV9 to TRBJ2-3; D uncertain. The CDR3 spans 15 residues. CDR1 and CDR2 from the germline V gene are SGDLS and YYNGEE. V lost 0 bases, J lost 1 base, and 9 bases lay in between. The CDR3 DNA is TGTGCCAGCAGCGTAGCCCCCCCCGGCACAGATACGCAGTATTTT. Translated: CASSVAPPGTDTQYF.

The chain uses TRBV2 and TRBJ2-5; 7 bases map to TRBD2. The V gene's germline CDR1 is SNHLY and CDR2 FYNNEI. V lost 9 bases, J lost 4 bases, and 14 bases stayed unmatched. This CDR3 region has 15 residues. As DNA, the CDR3 is TGTGCCAGTACGGGCATGGCGGGAGAAGGAGAGACCCAGTACTTC. This translates into CASTGMAGEGETQYF.

This chain joins TRBV9 and TRBJ2-6; perhaps TRBD1 as D (7 bases). This CDR3 has 18 residues. V was cut by 3 bases and J by 0 bases, with 16 bases left in between. Germline V gene lookup returns CDR1 SGDLS and CDR2 YYNGEE. The CDR3 nucleotides read TGTGCCAGCAGCGCCCGGGGGACAGCTAGCTCTGGGGCCAACGTCCTGACTTTC. Translating gives CASSARGTASSGANVLTF. Supplemented by reference TRBV9 and TRBJ2-6, the full variable domain reads DSGVTQTPKHLITATGQRVTLRCSPRSGDLSVYWYQQSLDQGLQFLIQYYNGEERAKGNILERFSAQQFPDLHSELNLSSLELGDSALYFCASSARGTASSGANVLTFGAGSRLTVL.

This chain joins TRBV7-2 and TRBJ1-5, with a tentative D call TRBD1 (5 bases). Germline V lookup: CDR1 SGHTA, CDR2 FQGNSA. The CDR3 has 14 residues. V was cut by 0 bases and J by 3 bases, with 6 bases left in between. The CDR3 spells CASSLAGVNQPQHF. The DNA for the CDR3 is TGTGCCAGCAGCTTAGCAGGGGTCAATCAGCCCCAGCATTTT. Looking up the rest from reference TRBV7-2 and TRBJ1-5 gives the full variable domain: GAGVSQSPSNKVTEKGKDVELRCDPISGHTALYWYRQSLGQGLEFLIYFQGNSAPDKSGLPSDRFSAERTGGSVSTLTIQRTQQEDSAVYLCASSLAGVNQPQHFGDGTRLSIL.

The rearrangement links TRBV27 to TRBJ2-1; TRBD2 matches at 8 bases. This CDR3 is built from 15 residues. V was clipped by 6 bases and J by 3 bases; unmatched bases: 7. Germline V gene data show CDR1 as MNHEY and CDR2 as SMNVEV (reference sequence). CDR3 in DNA: TGTGCCAGCAGGGTCGGACTAGCAGACTACAATGAGCAGTTCTTC. Translating it yields CASRVGLADYNEQFF.

The V call is TRBV19, the J call TRBJ1-4; a possible D gene is TRBD1 (5 bases). V was trimmed by 5 bases and J by 7 bases, leaving 14 bases between them. Germline loops: CDR1 LNHDA, CDR2 SQIVND (reference sequence). The length of the CDR3 is 14 residues. CDR3 nucleotide sequence: TGTGCCAGTAGTGTAGGGGCCGTTCCTGAAAAACTGTTTTTT. Translating it yields CASSVGAVPEKLFF.

This clone was picked up a small number of times. The rearrangement joins TRBV6-6 to TRBJ1-2, with unresolved D. V was trimmed by 10 bases and J by 3 bases, leaving 12 bases between them. This CDR3 spans 12 amino acids. Germline values: CDR1 MNHNY, CDR2 SVGAGI (reference sequence). Here the CDR3 DNA reads TGTGCCACCCAGTGGCAGGACTATGGCTACACCTTC. Encoded protein: CATQWQDYGYTF.

This clone has a handful of counts. V usage is TRBV6-4 and J usage is TRBJ1-5, with 10 nucleotides matching TRBD1. The germline gives CDR1 MRHNA, CDR2 SNTAGT. V gave up 2 bases and J gave up 2 bases; unmatched junction bases: 0. The CDR3 sequence is 15 residues long. The chain's CDR3 is CASSDGTGGNQPQHF. The CDR3 DNA is TGTGCCAGCAGTGACGGGACAGGGGGCAATCAGCCCCAGCATTTT.

This chain links TRBV29-1 with TRBJ1-1; no firm D call. Germline V lookup: CDR1 SQVTM, CDR2 ANQGSEA. This CDR3 is 14 amino acids long. Trimming removed 3 bases from V and 3 bases from J, with 14 bases in between. The CDR3 protein is CSVDPGSGHTEAFF. As DNA, the CDR3 is TGCAGCGTTGACCCTGGCTCGGGTCACACTGAAGCTTTCTTT. Full variable domain (remainder filled in from reference TRBV29-1 and TRBJ1-1): SAVISQKPSRDICQRGTSLTIQCQVDSQVTMMFWYRQQPGQSLTLIATANQGSEATYESGFVIDKFPISRPNLTFSTLTVSNMSPEDSSIYLCSVDPGSGHTEAFFGQGTRLTVV.

The chain combines TRBV4-2 with TRBJ2-7; TRBD2 matches 11 bases. Trimming took 1 base from V and 4 from J; bases not matched to a gene: 12. The CDR3 runs to 18 residues. Germline CDR1 and CDR2: LGHNA and YNFKEQ. CDR3 DNA sequence: TGTGCCAGCAGCCAAGGGGGCGGCGGGACTAGCGGAGCATACGAGCAGTACTTC. Its translation: CASSQGGGGTSGAYEQYF.

The gene calls are TRBV5-1 and TRBJ2-2, with TRBD2 matching 11 bases. CDR1 is SGHRS, CDR2 YFSETQ, per germline. V lost 2 bases and J lost 7; bases outside the gene matches: 4. The CDR3 sequence is 15 residues long. The CDR3 coding sequence is TGCGCCAGCAGCTTAACTAGCGGGAGCGGCGGGGAGCTGTTTTTT. Its translation is CASSLTSGSGGELFF.

The chain combines TRBV7-2 with TRBJ1-1; the match to TRBD1 covers 7 bases. The CDR3 loop spans 15 amino acids. CDR1 and CDR2 (germline): SGHTA, FQGNSA. Trimming cost V 1 base and J 11 bases; bases outside gene matches: 13. The CDR3 is CASSLVSSGGIRAFF. The CDR3, as DNA: TGTGCCAGCAGCTTAGTGTCCTCAGGGGGTATAAGGGCTTTCTTT. The full variable domain, rest sourced from reference TRBV7-2 and TRBJ1-1, is GAGVSQSPSNKVTEKGKDVELRCDPISGHTALYWYRQSLGQGLEFLIYFQGNSAPDKSGLPSDRFSAERTGGSVSTLTIQRTQQEDSAVYLCASSLVSSGGIRAFFGQGTRLTVV.

Ten or more counts support this clone. The V gene is TRBV5-4, the J gene TRBJ1-1; D is unclear. Germline V lookup: CDR1 SGHNT, CDR2 YYREEE (reference sequence). CDR3 length: 16 amino acids. Trimming took 1 base from V and 4 from J, leaving 17 bases between them. CDR3 nucleotide sequence: TGTGCCAGCAGCTTGAGTGGGGAGTTTCTGGGCACTGAAGCTTTCTTT. Translated: CASSLSGEFLGTEAFF.

This clone turned up a few times. The V gene is TRBV19, the J gene TRBJ1-1; TRBD1 might be the D (6 bases). V was cut by 2 bases and J by 5 bases, with 15 bases left in between. The CDR3 has 15 amino acids. From germline, CDR1 is LNHDA and CDR2 SQIVND (reference sequence). DNA for the CDR3: TGTGCCAGTAGTATATGGAAACAGGGTGCGACTGAAGCTTTCTTT. It specifies CASSIWKQGATEAFF. The full variable domain, in which reference TRBV19 and TRBJ1-1 provide the parts outside the CDR3, is DGGITQSPKYLFRKEGQNVTLSCEQNLNHDAMYWYRQDPGQGLRLIYYSQIVNDFQKGDIAEGYSVSREKKESFPLTVTSAQKNPTAFYLCASSIWKQGATEAFFGQGTRLTVV.

In its sample, this clone was seen a few times. V usage is TRBV2 and J usage is TRBJ1-1, with 9 bases fitting TRBD1. V lost 6 bases, J lost 6 bases, and 5 bases stayed unmatched. Germline CDR1 is SNHLY and CDR2 is FYNNEI. The CDR3 contains 13 residues. The DNA for the CDR3 is TGTGCCAGCAGCGGACAGGGGTTAGCTGAAGCTTTCTTT. Encoded protein: CASSGQGLAEAFF.

This clone came up a few times. The chain couples TRBV19 to TRBJ1-2; D is unclear. Trimming removed 9 bases from V and 2 bases from J, with 16 bases in between. In germline, CDR1 is LNHDA, CDR2 SQIVND (reference sequence). The CDR3 contains 14 residues. The CDR3 region has the DNA TGTGCCAGCACACCAGATAGCGGGAACTATGGCTACACCTTC. Translated: CASTPDSGNYGYTF.